This record concerns one T cell receptor beta chain sequence. Its antigen remains unidentified. Only in-frame clones appear in the TCRdb table, and some are missing; sequencing was by immunoSEQ multiplex PCR. Of 65,000 or so clones listed, 70% to 80% are singletons. The V gene lost 3 bases and the J gene lost 9 bases, with 24 bases spanning the gap. The CDR3 is 17 amino acids. In germline, CDR1 is LGHDT, CDR2 YNNKEL (reference sequence). Before sequencing took place, the ViraFEST assay used viral peptide pools to expand antigen-specific CD4+ T cells. It was after approximately 11 days of culture that CD4+ T cells were isolated. Vaccinated recipients, who were negative for nucleocapsid antibodies, had no history of SARS-CoV-2 infection. This sample is drawn from a study of vaccination effects on CD4 cells after COVID-19.

The receptor was isolated from a human donor who received a COVID-19 vaccine. The specimen comprised CD4+ T cells from PBMCs cultured with HCoV-NL63 spike peptides, sampled before COVID-19 vaccination. The J gene is TRBJ2-1, the V gene TRBV3-1 (or the pseudogene TRBV3-2); TRBD2 might be the D (6 bases). The CDR3 loop reads CASSHSRSGSPSCEQFF. CDR3 nucleotides: TGTGCCAGCAGCCACTCTAGGAGCGGGTCCCCAAGTTGTGAGCAGTTCTTC.